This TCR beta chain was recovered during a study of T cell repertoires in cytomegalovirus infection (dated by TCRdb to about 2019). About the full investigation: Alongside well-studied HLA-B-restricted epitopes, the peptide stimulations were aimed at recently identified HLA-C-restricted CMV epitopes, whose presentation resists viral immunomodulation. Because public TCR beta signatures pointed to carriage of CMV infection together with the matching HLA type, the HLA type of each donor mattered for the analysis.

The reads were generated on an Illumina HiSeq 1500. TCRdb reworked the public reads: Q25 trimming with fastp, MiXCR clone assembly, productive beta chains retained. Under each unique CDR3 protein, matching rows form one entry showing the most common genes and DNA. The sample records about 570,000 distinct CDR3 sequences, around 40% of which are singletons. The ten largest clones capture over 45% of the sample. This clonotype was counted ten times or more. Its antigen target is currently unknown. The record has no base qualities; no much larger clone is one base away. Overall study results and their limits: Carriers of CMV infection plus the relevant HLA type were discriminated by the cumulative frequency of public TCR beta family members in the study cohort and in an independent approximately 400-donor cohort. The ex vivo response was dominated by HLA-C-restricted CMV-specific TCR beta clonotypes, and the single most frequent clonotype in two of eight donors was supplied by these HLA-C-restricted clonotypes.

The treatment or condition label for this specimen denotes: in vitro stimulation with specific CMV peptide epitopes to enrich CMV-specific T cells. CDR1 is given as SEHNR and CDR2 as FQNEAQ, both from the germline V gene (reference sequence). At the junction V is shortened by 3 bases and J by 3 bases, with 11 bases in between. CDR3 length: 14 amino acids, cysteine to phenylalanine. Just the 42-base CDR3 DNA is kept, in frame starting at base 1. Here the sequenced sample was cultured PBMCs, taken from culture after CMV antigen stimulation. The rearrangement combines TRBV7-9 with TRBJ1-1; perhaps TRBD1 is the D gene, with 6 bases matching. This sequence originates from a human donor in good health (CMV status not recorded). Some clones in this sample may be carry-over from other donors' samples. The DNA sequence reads TGTGCCAGCAGCTTCGGGGGCGCGGACACTGAAGCTTTCTTT. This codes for CASSFGGADTEAFF.